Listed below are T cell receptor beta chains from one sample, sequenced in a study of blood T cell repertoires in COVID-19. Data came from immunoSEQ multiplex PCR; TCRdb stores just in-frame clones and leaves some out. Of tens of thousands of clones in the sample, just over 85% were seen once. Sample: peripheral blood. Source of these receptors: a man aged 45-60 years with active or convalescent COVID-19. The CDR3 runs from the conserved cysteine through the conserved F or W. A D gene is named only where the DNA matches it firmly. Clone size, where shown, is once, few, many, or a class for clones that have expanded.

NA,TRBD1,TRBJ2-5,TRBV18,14,TGTGCCAGCTCACCCTTGGACAGGAAAGAGACCCAGTACTTC,CASSPLDRKETQYF
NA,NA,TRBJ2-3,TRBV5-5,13,TGTGCCAGCAGCTTCCAGGGGACAGATACGCAGTATTTT,CASSFQGTDTQYF
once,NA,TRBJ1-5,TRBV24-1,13,TGTGCCACCAGTGTAGGAGGAGATCAGCCCCAGCATTTT,CATSVGGDQPQHF
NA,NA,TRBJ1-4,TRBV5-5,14,TGTGCCAGCAGCTTGTCATCGGGGAATGAAAAACTGTTTTTT,CASSLSSGNEKLFF
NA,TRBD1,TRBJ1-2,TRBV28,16,TGTGCCAGCAGTTCTGGAATGAACAGGGGGCAGGATGGCTACACCTTC,CASSSGMNRGQDGYTF
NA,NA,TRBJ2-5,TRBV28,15,TGTGCCAGCAGTACGGTTTTGGGGGGTAGAGAGACCCAGTACTTC,CASSTVLGGRETQYF
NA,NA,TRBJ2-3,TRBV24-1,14,TGTGCCACCAGTGATTTGGTGACACTAGGTACGCAGTATTTT,CATSDLVTLGTQYF
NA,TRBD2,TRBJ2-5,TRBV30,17,TGTGCCTGGAGTGTAGGGGGACTAGCGGTCTGGGAAGAGACCCAGTACTTC,CAWSVGGLAVWEETQYF
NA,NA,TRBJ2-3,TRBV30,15,TGTGCCTGGAGTTCCGGGATACTTGGGACAGATACGCAGTATTTT,CAWSSGILGTDTQYF
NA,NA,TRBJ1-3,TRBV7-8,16,TGTGCCAGCAGCCTCGAAACAGAGGGTTCTGGAAACACCATATATTTT,CASSLETEGSGNTIYF
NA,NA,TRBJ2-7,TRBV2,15,TGTGCCAGCACTCACGCAACCGGGACACTGTACGAGCAGTACTTC,CASTHATGTLYEQYF
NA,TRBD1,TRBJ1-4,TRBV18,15,TGTGCCAGCTCACGGGACAGGGAAACTAATGAAAAACTGTTTTTT,CASSRDRETNEKLFF
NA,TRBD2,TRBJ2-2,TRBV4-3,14,TGCGCCAGCAGCCAAGATCGGGGGGCCGGGGAGCTGTTTTTT,CASSQDRGAGELFF
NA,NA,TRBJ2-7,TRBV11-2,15,TGTGCCAGCAGCGCATGGGGCAGGATGGTATACGAGCAGTACTTC,CASSAWGRMVYEQYF
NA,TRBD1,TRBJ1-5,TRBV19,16,TGTGCCAGTAGTATCGACAGGGGGCGAGGCAATCAGCCCCAGCATTTT,CASSIDRGRGNQPQHF
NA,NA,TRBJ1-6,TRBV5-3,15,TGTGCCAGAAGCTGGGGGCAAGGAACCAATTCACCCCTCCACTTT,CARSWGQGTNSPLHF
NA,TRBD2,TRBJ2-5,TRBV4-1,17,TGCGCCAGCAGCCAAGGCGGGACTAGCGGGGCCATAGAGGCCCAGTACTTC,CASSQGGTSGAIEAQYF
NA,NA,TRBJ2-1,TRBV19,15,TGTGCCAGTAGTGCGAACCGGGAAATCGGCAATGAGCAGTTCTTC,CASSANREIGNEQFF
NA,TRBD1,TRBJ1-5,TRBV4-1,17,TGCGCCAGCAGCCTAGAGGGTGGACAGGGGGCGAGGCAGCCCCAGCATTTT,CASSLEGGQGARQPQHF
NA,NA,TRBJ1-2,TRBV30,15,TGTGCCTGGAGTCCCCCTAACAGGGATCGTTGGGGCTACACCTTC,CAWSPPNRDRWGYTF
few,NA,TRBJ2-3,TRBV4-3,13,TGCGCCAGCAGCCGGAGGGCCACAGATACGCAGTATTTT,CASSRRATDTQYF
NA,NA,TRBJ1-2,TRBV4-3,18,TGCGCCAGCAGCCAAGATCGGGCCGGGGGACCTGGTGGCTATGGCTACACCTTC,CASSQDRAGGPGGYGYTF
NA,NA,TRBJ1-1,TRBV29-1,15,TGCAGCGCCCGGACCCGAGGGCCCTCTAACACTGAAGCTTTCTTT,CSARTRGPSNTEAFF
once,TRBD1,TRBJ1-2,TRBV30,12,TGTGCCTGGACATACAGGGGCCCTTCCGCCACCTTC,CAWTYRGPSATF
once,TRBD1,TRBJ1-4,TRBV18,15,TGTGCCAGCTCGCTAAACAGGGGAGACAATGAAAAACTGTTTTTT,CASSLNRGDNEKLFF
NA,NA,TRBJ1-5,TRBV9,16,TGTGCCAGCTCCTCAGGGGCGGAAAATAGCAATCAGCCCCAGCATTTT,CASSSGAENSNQPQHF
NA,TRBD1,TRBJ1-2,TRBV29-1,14,TGCAGCGTTGTTCCCGGGACAGGGGGCTTTGGCTACACCTTC,CSVVPGTGGFGYTF
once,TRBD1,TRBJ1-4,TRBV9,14,TGTGCCAGCAGCGGGACAGGGGCGGAAGAAAAACTGTTTTTT,CASSGTGAEEKLFF
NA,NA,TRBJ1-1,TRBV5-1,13,TGCGCCAGCAGCCTGCACGGTGGCACTGAAGCTTTCTTT,CASSLHGGTEAFF
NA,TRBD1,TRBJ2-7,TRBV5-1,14,TGCGCCAGCAGCTCCGGACAGGGTTACTACGAGCAGTACTTC,CASSSGQGYYEQYF
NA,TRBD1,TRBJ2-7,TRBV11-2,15,TGTGCCAGCAGCCAACTGACAGGGGGGATCTCCGAGCAGTACTTC,CASSQLTGGISEQYF
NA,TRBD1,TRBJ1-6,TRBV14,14,TGTGCCAGCAGCCCGCTCACAGGGGGTTCACCCCTCCACTTT,CASSPLTGGSPLHF
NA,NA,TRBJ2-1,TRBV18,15,TGTGCCAGCTCAACAGGGTCCTCTTTCGGGAATGAGCAGTTCTTC,CASSTGSSFGNEQFF
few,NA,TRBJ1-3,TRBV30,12,TGTGCCTGGAGTGTTAAGGGGGACACCATATATTTT,CAWSVKGDTIYF
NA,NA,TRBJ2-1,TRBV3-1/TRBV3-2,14,TGTGCCAGCAGCCAAGGCCCAGTCAAAAATGAGCAGTTCTTC,CASSQGPVKNEQFF
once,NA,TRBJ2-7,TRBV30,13,TGTGCCTGGGCGGGACATAGCTCCTACGAGCAGTACTTC,CAWAGHSSYEQYF
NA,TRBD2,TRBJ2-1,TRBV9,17,TGTGCCAGCAGCGTATCGGCGACTAGCGGTTCCTACAATGAGCAGTTCTTC,CASSVSATSGSYNEQFF
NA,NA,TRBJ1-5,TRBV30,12,TGTGCCTGGAGTGCCCTTCGGGAGCCCCAGCATTTT,CAWSALREPQHF
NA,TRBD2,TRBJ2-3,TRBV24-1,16,TGTGCCACCAGTGAGTGGACGGGGGGATCGGCAGATACGCAGTATTTT,CATSEWTGGSADTQYF
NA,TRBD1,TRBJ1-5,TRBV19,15,TGTGCCAGTAGTATAGCCCGGGACAGGGATCAGCCCCAGCATTTT,CASSIARDRDQPQHF
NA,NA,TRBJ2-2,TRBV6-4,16,TGTGCCAGCAGTGTGGAGGGGGCAGCGAACACCGGGGAGCTGTTTTTT,CASSVEGAANTGELFF
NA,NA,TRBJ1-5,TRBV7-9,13,TGTGCCAGCAGCTTAGGTTCGGATCAGCCCCAGCATTTT,CASSLGSDQPQHF
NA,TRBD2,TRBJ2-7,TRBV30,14,TGTGCCTGGAGTCTTAGCGGGGGACCATACGAGCAGTACTTC,CAWSLSGGPYEQYF
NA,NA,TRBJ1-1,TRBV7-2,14,TGTGCCAGCAACCCCGGGACACACATCACTGAAGCTTTCTTT,CASNPGTHITEAFF
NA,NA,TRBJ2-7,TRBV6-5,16,TGTGCCAGCAGTTACTCGACTGGACAGAGGAGCTACGAGCAGTACTTC,CASSYSTGQRSYEQYF
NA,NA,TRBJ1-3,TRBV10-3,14,TGTGCCATCAGTGGGACAGACTCTGGAAACACCATATATTTT,CAISGTDSGNTIYF
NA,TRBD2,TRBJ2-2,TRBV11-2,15,TGTGCCAGCAGCCCAGCGGGGGGGAACACCGGGGAGCTGTTTTTT,CASSPAGGNTGELFF
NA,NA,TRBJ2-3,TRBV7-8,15,TGTGCCAGCAGCTTAGCCGGACAGTACGCAGATACGCAGTATTTT,CASSLAGQYADTQYF
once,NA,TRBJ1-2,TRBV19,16,TGTGCCAGTAGTATGCCATCCATCGGTGCGGGTGGTGGCTACACCTTC,CASSMPSIGAGGGYTF
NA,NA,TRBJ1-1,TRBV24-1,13,TGTGCCACTAGAATGGGGGGGCGTAATGAAGCTTTCTTT,CATRMGGRNEAFF
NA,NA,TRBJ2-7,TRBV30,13,TGTGCCTGGAGTGTCGGGGGTTCCTACGAGCAGTACTTC,CAWSVGGSYEQYF
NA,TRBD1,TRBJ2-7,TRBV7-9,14,TGTGCCAGCAGCTTAGGACAGGGGGAAGGGGAGCAGTACTTC,CASSLGQGEGEQYF
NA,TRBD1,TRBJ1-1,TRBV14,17,TGTGCCAGCAGCCCCCGGGACAGGGCCTCGACTAGCCCTGAAGCTTTCTTT,CASSPRDRASTSPEAFF
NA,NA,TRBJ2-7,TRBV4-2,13,TGTGCCAGCAGCCAAAGCGACTCCTACGAGCAGTACTTC,CASSQSDSYEQYF
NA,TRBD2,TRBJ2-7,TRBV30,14,TGTGCCTGGAGTCTAGCGGGAGGAAGGGGCGAGCAGTACTTC,CAWSLAGGRGEQYF
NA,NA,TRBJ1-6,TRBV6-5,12,TGTGCCAGCAGGGACTTCGATTCACCCCTCCACTTT,CASRDFDSPLHF
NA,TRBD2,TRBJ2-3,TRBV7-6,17,TGTGCCAGCAGCTTGCGGTTGGACGGGGGGGCTTTGGATACGCAGTATTTT,CASSLRLDGGALDTQYF
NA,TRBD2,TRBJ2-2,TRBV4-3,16,TGCGCCAGCAGCCAAGTCGGGGGGGTGGACACCGGGGAGCTGTTTTTT,CASSQVGGVDTGELFF
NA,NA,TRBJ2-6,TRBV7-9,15,TGTGCCAGCAGCTCCCTCAGTAGACAGCAAAACGTCCTGACTTTC,CASSSLSRQQNVLTF